These T cell receptor beta chains were read from a single sample in a study of beta chain features in type 1 diabetes. Data came from immunoSEQ multiplex PCR; TCRdb stores just in-frame clones and leaves some out. The data show 600,000 or so clones, around an eighth seen once. What was sequenced was naive CD4+ T cells from blood. The receptors shown here come from a man between 25 and 39 years old with type 1 diabetes. CDR3s include the opening cysteine and the closing phenylalanine or tryptophan. The D gene is left open where the match is weak. Size is omitted from some rows. Given values are once, few, many or a class for expanded clones.

TRBD1 TRBJ2-7 TRBV27 few TGTGCCAGCAGTCATTCTACCCATCTTGACAGGGCAGAGCAGTACTTC CASSHSTHLDRAEQYF
. TRBJ2-1 TRBV10-3 few TGTGCCATCAGTGAGTCGGGGGTTGAGCAGTTCTTC CAISESGVEQFF
. TRBJ1-6 TRBV18 few TGTGCCAGCTCACCAGCCGGTGGTAATTCACCCCTCCACTTT CASSPAGGNSPLHF
TRBD1 TRBJ1-1 TRBV7-3 few TGTGCCAGCAGTTTGGGACAGGTGAACACTGAAGCTTTCTTT CASSLGQVNTEAFF
. TRBJ2-3 TRBV7-2 . TGTGCCAGCAGCTTCGGACATTCCACTAGCACAGATACGCAGTATTTT CASSFGHSTSTDTQYF
. TRBJ2-1 TRBV29-1 few TGCAGCGTTGTAACTCGCACTCATTTTGTCTCCTACAATGAGCAGTTCTTC CSVVTRTHFVSYNEQFF
. TRBJ2-2 TRBV4-3 . TGCGCCAGCAGCTCCGGGCCAGGGACATCAACCGGGGAGCTGTTTTTT CASSSGPGTSTGELFF
. TRBJ1-6 TRBV5-4 . TGTGCCACCTCCCAGGGGCTCTCCTATAATTCACCCCTCCACTTT CATSQGLSYNSPLHF
. TRBJ1-1 TRBV7-9 few TGTGCCAGCAGCTTAATTGGTACCGTCACTGAAGCTTTCTTT CASSLIGTVTEAFF
. TRBJ2-1 TRBV4-2 few TGTGCCAGCAGCCAAGCCTGGCTAGGGGCAGCCAATGAGCAGTTCTTC CASSQAWLGAANEQFF
. TRBJ1-2 TRBV4-3 many TGCGCCAGCAGCCGCAAGAACGGGGCCGGGAGCGGCTACACCTTC CASSRKNGAGSGYTF
. TRBJ2-2 TRBV15 few TGTGCCACCACGAACTATGGGAACACCGGGGAGCTGTTTTTT CATTNYGNTGELFF
. TRBJ2-7 TRBV6-6 . TGTGCCAGCAGTTACCCCGGTTTGACCTACGAGCAGTACTTC CASSYPGLTYEQYF
TRBD1 TRBJ2-5 TRBV25-1 . TGTGCCAGCAGTGAATACCTCGGGACAGGGGGGGAGACCCAGTACTTC CASSEYLGTGGETQYF
. TRBJ2-5 TRBV28 . TGTGCCAGCAGTCCCCCGCCAGCGGTATTTACCAACGCGACCCAGTACTTC CASSPPPAVFTNATQYF
. TRBJ1-5 TRBV28 few TGTGCCAGCAGTTTACCAGGAACGTGGCCGTCCCAGCATTTT CASSLPGTWPSQHF
TRBD2 TRBJ2-7 TRBV7-9 . TGTGCCAGCAGCTTCATCTTAGCTTCTAGCGGGGAGAGCGAGCAGTACTTC CASSFILASSGESEQYF
TRBD2 TRBJ2-5 TRBV9 . TGTGCCAGCAGCCAGGGACTAGGTGGGGAGACCCAGTACTTC CASSQGLGGETQYF
. TRBJ1-2 TRBV7-8 few TGTGCCAGCAGCGAACAGGGATTCTATGGCTACACCTTC CASSEQGFYGYTF
. TRBJ2-3 TRBV10-3 few TGTGCCATCAGTCCTGGGAACCCCGATACGCAGTATTTT CAISPGNPDTQYF
. TRBJ1-6 TRBV13 few TGTGCCAGCAGCTCCCAGGACGGGGTTAAGGCCCTCCACTTT CASSSQDGVKALHF
TRBD2 TRBJ2-3 TRBV2 . TGTGCCAGCAGCATTAGCGGGGGGGCCATAGATACGCAGTATTTT CASSISGGAIDTQYF
. TRBJ1-5 TRBV28 . TGTGCCAGCAGTTTGAAGGGACAGCCCCAGCATTTT CASSLKGQPQHF
. TRBJ2-6 TRBV28 . TGTGCCAGCAGTTTTGGGGGAGCTGGGGCCAACGTCCTGACTTTC CASSFGGAGANVLTF
. TRBJ2-5 TRBV6-5 . TGTGCCAGCAGTTATCGGGTGAGAGAGACCCAGTACTTC CASSYRVRETQYF
. TRBJ2-3 TRBV4-3 . TGCGCCAGCAGCCTCACCACAGATACGCAGTATTTT CASSLTTDTQYF
TRBD1 TRBJ2-5 TRBV7-9 . TGTGCCACCTCTCAGACAGGGTTCGAGAAGCAGACCCAGTACTTC CATSQTGFEKQTQYF
. TRBJ1-3 TRBV30 . TGTGCCTGGAGTACAGGGTCTGGAAACACCATATATTTT CAWSTGSGNTIYF
TRBD1 TRBJ2-5 TRBV7-7 few TGTGCCAGCAGCTTAGGAGGGGGCCCGGAGACCCAGTACTTC CASSLGGGPETQYF
. TRBJ1-1 TRBV6-5 . TGTGCCAGCAGCTCTGGGCTGAACACTGAAGCTTTCTTT CASSSGLNTEAFF
TRBD1 TRBJ2-7 TRBV2 . TGTGCCGCAACCAGGGGGACGTACGAGCAGTACTTC CAATRGTYEQYF
TRBD2 TRBJ2-3 TRBV7-7 . TGTGCCAGCAGCTTAGAGGGGGGTCGACTAGCGGGGATCCGGGATACGCAGTATTTT CASSLEGGRLAGIRDTQYF
. TRBJ2-7 TRBV11-2 . TGTGCCAGCAGCTTTGTTGACAGGAACTACGAGCAGTACTTC CASSFVDRNYEQYF
TRBD1 TRBJ2-7 TRBV4-2 few TGTGCCAGCAGCCAAATATTTAGACAGGGCCCCTACGAGCAGTACTTC CASSQIFRQGPYEQYF
. TRBJ1-2 TRBV25-1 . TGTGCCAGCAGTAGGTCAGGGGACCACTATGGCTACACCTTC CASSRSGDHYGYTF
. TRBJ1-4 TRBV2 few TGTGCCAGCAGTGATGTTGGGGCAACTAATGAAAAACTGTTTTTT CASSDVGATNEKLFF
. TRBJ2-1 TRBV7-9 . TGTGCCAGCAGCTTAGCGGCAGAACATGAGCAGTTCTTC CASSLAAEHEQFF
. TRBJ2-3 TRBV19 . TGTGCCAGTAGTACGGCGGGGGCCCACACAGATACGCAGTATTTT CASSTAGAHTDTQYF
TRBD1 TRBJ1-2 TRBV27 few TGTGCCAGCAGTATCACAGGGGGTGTCGGCTACACCTTC CASSITGGVGYTF
TRBD1 TRBJ2-3 TRBV5-1 . TGCGCCAGCAGCTTCCTCCAGGGGGCAGATACGCAGTATTTT CASSFLQGADTQYF
TRBD1 TRBJ2-1 TRBV10-3 few TGTGCCATCACTTGGGACAGAAGGGACAATGAGCAGTTCTTC CAITWDRRDNEQFF
. TRBJ2-7 TRBV5-8 few TGTGCCAGCAGCTTGCAATGGCGATACGAGCAGTACTTC CASSLQWRYEQYF
. TRBJ1-5 TRBV7-2 . TGTGCCAGCAGCGAGGACCGCAATCAGCCCCAGCATTTT CASSEDRNQPQHF
TRBD2 TRBJ2-3 TRBV29-1 few TGCAGCGCGAGACGTGGGACTAGCGGGACAGATACGCAGTATTTT CSARRGTSGTDTQYF
. TRBJ2-7 TRBV11-2 few TGTGCCAGCAGCCATCGGGGCGGATCTACTGGGTACGAGCAGTACTTC CASSHRGGSTGYEQYF
TRBD2 TRBJ2-1 TRBV9 . TGTGCCAGCAGCGTAGGGACTAGCGGGGGGCTAAACTACAATGAGCAGTTCTTC CASSVGTSGGLNYNEQFF